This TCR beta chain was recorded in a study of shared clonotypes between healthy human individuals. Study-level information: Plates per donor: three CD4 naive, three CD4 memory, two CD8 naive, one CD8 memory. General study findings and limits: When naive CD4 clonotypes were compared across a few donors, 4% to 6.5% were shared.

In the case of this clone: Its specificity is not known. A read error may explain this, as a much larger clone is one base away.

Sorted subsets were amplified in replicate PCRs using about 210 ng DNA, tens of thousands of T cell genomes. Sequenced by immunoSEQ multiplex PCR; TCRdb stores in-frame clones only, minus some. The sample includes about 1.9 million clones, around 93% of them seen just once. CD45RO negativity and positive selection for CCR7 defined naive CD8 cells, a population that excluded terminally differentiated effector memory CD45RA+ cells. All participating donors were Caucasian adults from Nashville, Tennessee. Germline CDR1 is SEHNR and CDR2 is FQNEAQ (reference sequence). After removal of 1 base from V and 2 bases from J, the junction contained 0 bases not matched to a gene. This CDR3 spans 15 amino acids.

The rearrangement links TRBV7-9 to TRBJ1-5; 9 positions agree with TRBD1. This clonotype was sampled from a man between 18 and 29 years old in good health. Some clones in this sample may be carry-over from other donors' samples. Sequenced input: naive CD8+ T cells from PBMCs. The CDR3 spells CASSLGTGGNQPQHF. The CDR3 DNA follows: TGTGCCAGCAGCTTAGGGACAGGGGGCAATCAGCCCCAGCATTTT.